These 28 T cell receptor beta chains were sequenced from one sample in a study of blood T cell repertoires in COVID-19 (dated by TCRdb to the early 2020s). Libraries were constructed by the immunoSEQ multiplex PCR assay. TCRdb re-hosts the immuneACCESS table, in-frame sequences only. Its copies lack some clones; in the studies checked, an unresolved V gene accounts for under half of them, and the cause for the rest is not known. This sample holds roughly 240,000 clones; 70% to 85% were observed only once. The ten largest account for 1.5% to 2% of the sample. Sample: peripheral blood. The source of these receptors is an elderly woman with acute or convalescent COVID-19.

The chain links TRBV28 to TRBJ1-1, with a possible D match to TRBD1 (6 bases). The CDR3 runs to 16 residues. Germline V lookup: CDR1 MDHEN, CDR2 SYDVKM. V was cut by 5 bases and J by 1 base, with 17 bases left in between. CDR3 nucleotides: TGTGCCAGCAGTACCCAGGGAGGGGGTCGGAACACTGAAGCTTTCTTT. It is translated as CASSTQGGGRNTEAFF.

This clone was recorded only once. The J gene is TRBJ1-4, the V gene TRBV5-1; TRBD1 matches at 9 bases. This CDR3 comprises 16 residues. Germline V gene sequence: CDR1 SGHRS, CDR2 YFSETQ. Trimming removed 0 bases from V and 4 bases from J; junction bases left unmatched: 4. The CDR3 region is CASSLDTGGGNEKLFF. Written as DNA, the CDR3 is TGCGCCAGCAGCTTGGATACAGGGGGCGGTAATGAAAAACTGTTTTTT.

The chain has TRBV7-8 and TRBJ2-1, with TRBD2 matching 8 bases. Losses at the gene ends were 3 bases for V and 4 bases for J; bases not matched to a gene: 5. Germline CDR1 is SGHVS and CDR2 is FQNEAQ. The CDR3 length is 15 residues. In DNA form, the CDR3 reads TGTGCCAGCAGCTTGGTAGTAGCGGGGTACAATGAGCAGTTCTTC. Translating it yields CASSLVVAGYNEQFF.

This chain's CDR3 is CASSYSIGGGPNEQFF. The CDR3 region has the DNA TGTGCCAGCAGTTACTCGATTGGGGGAGGGCCTAATGAGCAGTTCTTC. The V gene is TRBV6-6, the J gene TRBJ2-1; 7 nucleotides match TRBD2. V was clipped by 0 bases and J by 7 bases; unmatched bases: 9. CDR1 MNHNY and CDR2 SVGAGI come from the germline V gene (reference sequence). The CDR3 spans 16 residues.

V is TRBV6-6 and J is TRBJ2-7, with TRBD1 as a possible D gene (6 bases). From germline, CDR1 is MNHNY and CDR2 SVGAGI (reference sequence). The V and J ends lost 7 bases and 4 bases respectively, with 17 bases between them. This CDR3 has 14 residues. This CDR3 is CASTGPGQLYEQYF. The DNA of the CDR3 is TGTGCCAGCACCGGGCCAGGACAGTTATACGAGCAGTACTTC.

This clone was counted a single time. The same CDR3 arises from other DNA sequences in this sample as well. The CDR3 coding sequence is TGTGCCAGCAGCGTAGGTGGGACAGGGGCCGAAAAACTGTTTTTT. It specifies CASSVGGTGAEKLFF. The V gene is TRBV9, the J gene TRBJ1-4, with 10 nucleotides matching TRBD1. The CDR3 is 15 residues long. V lost 0 bases and J lost 8; bases outside the gene matches: 4. Per the germline V gene, CDR1 is SGDLS and CDR2 is YYNGEE.

The chain is built from TRBV2 and TRBJ1-3; 7 bases agree with TRBD1. V lost 6 bases to trimming and J lost 1 base; unmatched junction nucleotides: 9. Per the germline V gene, CDR1 is SNHLY and CDR2 is FYNNEI. This CDR3 region has 16 residues. The CDR3 coding sequence is TGTGCCAGCAGCTTTAGGGACAGCTATTCTGGAAACACCATATATTTT. As protein: CASSFRDSYSGNTIYF.

The chain couples TRBV3-1 (or the pseudogene TRBV3-2) to TRBJ1-1; D unresolved. The CDR3 is 16 residues long. V dropped 0 bases and J dropped 3 bases, with 14 bases sitting between them. The V gene's germline CDR1 is LGHDT and CDR2 YNNKEL (reference sequence). The CDR3 loop reads CASSQDLGREDTEAFF. The DNA for the CDR3 is TGTGCCAGCAGCCAAGATCTAGGGCGGGAGGACACTGAAGCTTTCTTT.

For the CDR3, the DNA is TGCGCCAGCAGTAGCCGACAGGGCAGCGGCGGAAACACCATATATTTT. Its protein is CASSSRQGSGGNTIYF. J is TRBJ1-3 and V is TRBV10-2, with 7 bases aligning to TRBD1. Trimming cost V 5 bases and J 4 bases; bases outside gene matches: 11. The CDR3 totals 16 residues. The germline V gene has CDR1 WSHSY and CDR2 SAAADI.

The J gene is TRBJ2-1, the V gene TRBV19; 8 bases align to TRBD2. CDR3 length: 14 amino acids. Per germline, CDR1 LNHDA and CDR2 SQIVND (reference sequence). The V and J ends lost 4 bases and 5 bases, in that order; junction bases with no gene match: 4. Here the CDR3 DNA reads TGTGCCAGTAGTAAGCGGGAGAGGAACAATGAGCAGTTCTTC. Translating it yields CASSKRERNNEQFF.

The rearrangement joins TRBV18 to TRBJ1-6, with unresolved D. The ends were cut back, 2 bases at V and 0 bases at J, with 5 bases in the middle. The CDR3 is made up of 15 amino acids. Germline CDR1 and CDR2: KGHSH and LQKENI. CDR3 loop: CASSPASSYNSPLHF. For the CDR3, the DNA is TGTGCCAGCTCACCAGCCAGCTCCTATAATTCACCCCTCCACTTT. Based on the CDR3 plus reference TRBV18 and TRBJ1-6, the full variable domain is NAGVMQNPRHLVRRRGQEARLRCSPMKGHSHVYWYRQLPEEGLKFMVYLQKENIIDESGMPKERFSAEFPKEGPSILRIQQVVRGDSAAYFCASSPASSYNSPLHFGNGTRLTVT.

There are a few counts of this clone. The V gene is TRBV19, the J gene TRBJ1-1; D is perhaps TRBD1 (6 bases). Germline V lookup: CDR1 LNHDA, CDR2 SQIVND (reference sequence). CDR3 size: 14 residues. The V gene lost 3 bases and the J gene lost 0 bases, with 8 bases spanning the gap. The CDR3 DNA reads as TGTGCCAGTAGTATCGGACAGATGAACACTGAAGCTTTCTTT. Amino acids: CASSIGQMNTEAFF. The complete variable domain, with remaining parts taken from reference TRBV19 and TRBJ1-1, reads DGGITQSPKYLFRKEGQNVTLSCEQNLNHDAMYWYRQDPGQGLRLIYYSQIVNDFQKGDIAEGYSVSREKKESFPLTVTSAQKNPTAFYLCASSIGQMNTEAFFGQGTRLTVV.

This clone was found a few times. The chain uses TRBV6-5 and TRBJ1-6; the D gene is possibly TRBD1 (6 bases). CDR1 MNHEY and CDR2 SVGAGI come from the germline V gene. The CDR3 is 13 amino acids. V was cut by 11 bases and J by 7 bases, with 15 bases left in between. CDR3 amino acids: CASREGGNSPLHF. The CDR3 region has the DNA TGTGCCTCCCGGGAGGGGGGGAATTCACCCCTCCACTTT.

V gene TRBV11-2 combines with J gene TRBJ1-1; 11 bases map to TRBD1. The CDR3 covers 16 residues. V trimming: 5 bases; J trimming: 8 bases; junction bases outside the gene matches: 13. The germline gives CDR1 SGHAT, CDR2 FQNNGV. The CDR3 reads CASSPPGQGVLGEAFF. In DNA, the CDR3 is TGTGCCAGCAGCCCCCCGGGACAGGGGGTCCTGGGAGAAGCTTTCTTT.

The J gene is TRBJ2-7, the V gene TRBV20-1; TRBD1 matches 8 bases. V gave up 3 bases and J gave up 1 base; unmatched junction bases: 14. Germline values: CDR1 DFQATT, CDR2 SNEGSKA (reference sequence). This CDR3 is 17 amino acids long. CDR3 residues: CSASLLLRTGSSYEQYF. The CDR3 DNA reads as TGCAGTGCTAGTCTCCTATTACGGACAGGGTCATCCTACGAGCAGTACTTC.

V is TRBV12-1 and J is TRBJ2-1; the table assigns TRBD1, which was not confirmed against the DNA. TRBV12-1 is noted as a pseudogene. This CDR3 is built from 15 residues. CDR3: CASSFAQAVRNEQFF. CDR3 nucleotide sequence: TGTGCCAGCAGCTTTGCCCAGGCCGTTCGCAATGAGCAGTTCTTC.

The chain links TRBV4-2 to TRBJ1-1; D remains ambiguous. V was pared by 1 base and J by 4 bases, with 7 bases between. The CDR3 sequence is 13 residues long. Germline CDR1 LGHNA, CDR2 YNFKEQ. The CDR3: CASSQVGATEAFF. DNA of the CDR3: TGTGCCAGCAGCCAAGTGGGAGCCACTGAAGCTTTCTTT.

This chain joins TRBV18 and TRBJ1-3; TRBD1 matches 8 bases. The V segment lost 2 bases and the J segment 2 bases; nucleotides outside the gene matches: 2. The CDR3 extends over 15 amino acids. From germline, CDR1 is KGHSH and CDR2 LQKENI. In nucleotides, the CDR3 is TGTGCCAGCTCACCATCGGACAGGGCTGGAAACACCATATATTTT. Residues: CASSPSDRAGNTIYF.

The sample holds many counts of this clone. This chain joins TRBV4-1 and TRBJ2-7; the match to TRBD1 covers 12 bases. Germline V gene sequence: CDR1 MGHRA, CDR2 YSYEKL. This CDR3 is 15 amino acids long. Trimming removed 0 bases from V and 6 bases from J; junction bases left unmatched: 3. The CDR3 sequence is CASSQDGTGGAEQYF. The CDR3 DNA is TGCGCCAGCAGCCAAGATGGGACAGGGGGCGCCGAGCAGTACTTC.

This sequence joins TRBV19 and TRBJ1-6, with D possibly being TRBD1 (5 bases). Per the germline V gene, CDR1 is LNHDA and CDR2 is SQIVND (reference sequence). This CDR3 spans 15 amino acids. V lost 6 bases, J lost 3 bases, and 12 bases lay in between. CDR3 bases: TGTGCCAGTAGGCCCGACAGTGTCTATAATTCACCCCTCCACTTT. This sequence encodes CASRPDSVYNSPLHF.

Only one count was recorded for this clone. CDR3 protein: CASSYSAGRRWDTEAFF. The DNA for the CDR3 is TGTGCCAGCAGTTACTCGGCAGGTCGTCGATGGGACACTGAAGCTTTCTTT. This chain joins TRBV6-2 or TRBV6-3 and TRBJ1-1; no firm D call. This CDR3 spans 17 amino acids. V lost 0 bases, J lost 3 bases, and 17 bases lay in between. In germline, CDR1 is MNHEY, CDR2 SVGEGT.

This rearrangement joins TRBV7-3 to TRBJ2-1, with 7 positions matching TRBD2. This CDR3 comprises 17 residues. Germline V lookup: CDR1 SGHTA, CDR2 FQGTGA. Germline trimming cut 5 bases from V and 8 bases from J; bases unmatched to any gene: 18. The DNA for the CDR3 is TGTGCCAGCAGCGCCAACAACCGGGCTAGCGGCTGGGATGAGCAGTTCTTC. This codes for CASSANNRASGWDEQFF.

J is TRBJ2-1 and V is TRBV29-1; weak D call: TRBD1 (5 bases). The germline V gene encodes CDR1 SQVTM and CDR2 ANQGSEA. The CDR3 is 13 amino acids. Trimming cost V 5 bases and J 0 bases, with 8 bases left between them. This chain's CDR3 is CSVFQGSYNEQFF. CDR3 coding DNA: TGCAGCGTTTTTCAGGGCTCCTACAATGAGCAGTTCTTC.

The J gene is TRBJ1-2, the V gene TRBV5-4, with D perhaps TRBD1 (5 bases). This CDR3 has 16 amino acids. CDR1 and CDR2 (germline): SGHNT, YYREEE (reference sequence). V lost 0 bases to trimming and J lost 4 bases, with 16 bases between them. CDR3 in DNA: TGTGCCAGCAGCTTGGACCCCCCGGGGGAGGGCTATGGCTACACCTTC. This encodes CASSLDPPGEGYGYTF. Based on the CDR3 plus reference TRBV5-4 and TRBJ1-2, the full variable domain is ETGVTQSPTHLIKTRGQQVTLRCSSQSGHNTVSWYQQALGQGPQFIFQYYREEENGRGNFPPRFSGLQFPNYSSELNVNALELDDSALYLCASSLDPPGEGYGYTFGSGTRLTVV.

This chain joins TRBV7-2 and TRBJ1-1; D is uncertain. The CDR3 totals 18 residues. Trimming stripped 2 bases from V and 3 bases from J, with 22 bases between. Germline-derived CDR1 and CDR2 are SGHTA and FQGNSA. CDR3: CASSLSLRPRVRDTEAFF. The CDR3 DNA reads as TGTGCCAGCAGCTTATCGTTGCGTCCGAGGGTGAGGGACACTGAAGCTTTCTTT.

The chain couples TRBV3-1 (or the pseudogene TRBV3-2) to TRBJ1-2; TRBD1 aligns across 8 bases. This CDR3 has 13 amino acids. Germline V gene data show CDR1 as LGHDT and CDR2 as YNNKEL (reference sequence). The ends lost 4 bases at V and 2 bases at J; junction bases unmatched: 0. The CDR3: CASSPGGNYGYTF. The CDR3 bases are TGTGCCAGCAGCCCAGGGGGCAACTATGGCTACACCTTC.

CDR3 in amino acids: CASTTVGRKTSNQPQHF. The CDR3 coding sequence is TGTGCCAGCACGACAGTGGGTAGAAAAACTAGCAATCAGCCCCAGCATTTT. The genes are TRBV28 and TRBJ1-5, with TRBD1 as a possible D gene (5 bases). Deletions cut 7 bases from V and 0 bases from J, with 19 bases between. The CDR3 spans 17 residues. Germline V gene sequence: CDR1 MDHEN, CDR2 SYDVKM.

V and J are TRBV25-1 and TRBJ2-6, with 7 bases aligning to TRBD2. The CDR3 is 15 residues long. The germline V gene has CDR1 MGHDK and CDR2 SYGVNS. V was pared by 2 bases and J by 2 bases, with 0 bases of the junction left unmatched. DNA of the CDR3: TGTGCCAGCAGTGAACGGGGGGCTGGGGCCAACGTCCTGACTTTC. This gives the protein CASSERGAGANVLTF.